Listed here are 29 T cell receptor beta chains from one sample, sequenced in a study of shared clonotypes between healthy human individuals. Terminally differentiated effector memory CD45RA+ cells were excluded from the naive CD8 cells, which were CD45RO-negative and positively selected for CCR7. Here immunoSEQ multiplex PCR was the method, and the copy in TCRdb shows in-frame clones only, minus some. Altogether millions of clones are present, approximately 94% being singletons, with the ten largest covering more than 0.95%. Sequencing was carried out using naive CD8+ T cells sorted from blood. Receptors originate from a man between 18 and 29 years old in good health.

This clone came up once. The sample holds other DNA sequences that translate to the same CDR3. The CDR3 DNA follows: TGTGCCAGCAGCTTAGGACAGGGGGGCTACGAGCAGTACTTC. Amino acids: CASSLGQGGYEQYF. This chain uses TRBV7-6 with TRBJ2-7; 9 bases are shared with TRBD1. The CDR3 sequence is 14 residues long. CDR1 is SGHVS and CDR2 is FNYEAQ in the germline V gene. Losses at the gene ends were 1 base for V and 3 bases for J; bases not matched to a gene: 1.

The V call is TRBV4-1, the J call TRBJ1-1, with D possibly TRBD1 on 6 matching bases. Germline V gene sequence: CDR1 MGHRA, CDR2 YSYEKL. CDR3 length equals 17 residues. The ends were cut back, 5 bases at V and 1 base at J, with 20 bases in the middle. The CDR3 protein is CASSDKQGWGSNTEAFF. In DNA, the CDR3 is TGCGCCAGCAGCGATAAACAGGGCTGGGGTTCGAACACTGAAGCTTTCTTT.

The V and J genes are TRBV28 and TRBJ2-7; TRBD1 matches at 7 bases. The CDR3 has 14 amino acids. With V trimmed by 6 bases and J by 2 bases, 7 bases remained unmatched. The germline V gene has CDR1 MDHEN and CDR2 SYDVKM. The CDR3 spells CASRRTGTTYEQYF. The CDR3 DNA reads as TGTGCCAGCAGAAGGACAGGAACCACCTACGAGCAGTACTTC.

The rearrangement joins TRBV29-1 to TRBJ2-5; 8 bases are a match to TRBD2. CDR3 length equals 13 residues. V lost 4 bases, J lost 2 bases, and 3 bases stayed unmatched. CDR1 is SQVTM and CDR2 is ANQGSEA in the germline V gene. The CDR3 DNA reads TGCAGCGTTGTACTAGCGGAGCAAGAGACCCAGTACTTC. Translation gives CSVVLAEQETQYF.

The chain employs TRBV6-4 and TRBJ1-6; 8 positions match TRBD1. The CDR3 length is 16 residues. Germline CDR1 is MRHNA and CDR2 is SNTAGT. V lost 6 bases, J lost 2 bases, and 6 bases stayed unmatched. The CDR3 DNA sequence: TGTGCCAGCAGAGACAGGGGAATAACCTATAATTCACCCCTCCACTTT. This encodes CASRDRGITYNSPLHF.

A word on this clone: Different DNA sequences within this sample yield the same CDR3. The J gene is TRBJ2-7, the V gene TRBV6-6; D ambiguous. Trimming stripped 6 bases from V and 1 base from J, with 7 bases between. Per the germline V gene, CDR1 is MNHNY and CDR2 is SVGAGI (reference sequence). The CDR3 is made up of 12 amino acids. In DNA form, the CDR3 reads TGTGCCAGCAGCCCGTCATCCTACGAGCAGTACTTC. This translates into CASSPSSYEQYF.

DNA for the CDR3: TGTGCCAGCAGACGAAGACAGGGGGCGTCTGAAAAACTGTTTTTT. It yields the protein CASRRRQGASEKLFF. The chain combines TRBV2 with TRBJ1-4; 10 bases fit TRBD1. CDR1 is SNHLY and CDR2 is FYNNEI in the germline V gene. This CDR3 is 15 amino acids long. Trimming at V came to 6 bases and at J to 7 bases, leaving 8 bases not matched to a gene.

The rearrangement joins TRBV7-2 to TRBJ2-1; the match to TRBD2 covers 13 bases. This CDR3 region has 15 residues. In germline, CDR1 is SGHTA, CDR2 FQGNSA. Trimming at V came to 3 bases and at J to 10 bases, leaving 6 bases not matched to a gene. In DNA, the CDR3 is TGTGCCAGCAGCTTGTGGACTAGCGGGGGACACGAGCAGTTCTTC. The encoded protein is CASSLWTSGGHEQFF.

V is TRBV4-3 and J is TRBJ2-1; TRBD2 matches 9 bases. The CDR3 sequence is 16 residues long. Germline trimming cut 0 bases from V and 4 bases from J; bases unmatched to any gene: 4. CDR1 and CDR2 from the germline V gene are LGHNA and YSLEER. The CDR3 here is CASSQEGTSPYNEQFF. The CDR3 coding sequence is TGCGCCAGCAGCCAAGAGGGGACTAGCCCATACAATGAGCAGTTCTTC.

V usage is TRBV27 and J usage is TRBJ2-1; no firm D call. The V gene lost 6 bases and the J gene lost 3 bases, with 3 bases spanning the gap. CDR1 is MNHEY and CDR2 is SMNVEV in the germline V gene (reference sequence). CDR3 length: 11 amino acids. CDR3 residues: CASSHYNEQFF. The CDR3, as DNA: TGTGCCAGCAGCCACTACAATGAGCAGTTCTTC.

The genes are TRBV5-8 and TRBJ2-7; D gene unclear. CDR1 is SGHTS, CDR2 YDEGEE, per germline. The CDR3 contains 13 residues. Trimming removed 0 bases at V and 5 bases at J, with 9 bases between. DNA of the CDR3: TGTGCCAGCAGCTTGGAAGGTTCGGACGAGCAGTACTTC. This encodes CASSLEGSDEQYF.

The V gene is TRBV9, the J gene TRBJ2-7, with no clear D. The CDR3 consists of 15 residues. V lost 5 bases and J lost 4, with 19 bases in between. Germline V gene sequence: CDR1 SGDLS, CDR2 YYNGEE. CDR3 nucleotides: TGTGCCAGCAGTCCAGGCTCCTTCACCTTTTACGAGCAGTACTTC. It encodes CASSPGSFTFYEQYF.

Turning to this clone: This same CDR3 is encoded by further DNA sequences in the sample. CDR3 residues: CASSYGGTGELFF. CDR3 nucleotide sequence: TGTGCCAGCAGTTACGGGGGTACCGGGGAGCTGTTTTTT. The J gene is TRBJ2-2, the V gene TRBV6-6; D tentatively reads TRBD1 or TRBD2 (5 bases each). Trimming removed 2 bases from V and 5 bases from J, with 6 bases in between. CDR1 MNHNY and CDR2 SVGAGI come from the germline V gene (reference sequence). This CDR3 has 13 amino acids.

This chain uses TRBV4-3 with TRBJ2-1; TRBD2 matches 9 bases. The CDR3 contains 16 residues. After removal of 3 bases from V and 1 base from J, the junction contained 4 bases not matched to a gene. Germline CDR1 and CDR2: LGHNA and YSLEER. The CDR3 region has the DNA TGCGCCAGCAGCCAGATTAGCGGGAGTTCCTACAATGAGCAGTTCTTC. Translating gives CASSQISGSSYNEQFF.

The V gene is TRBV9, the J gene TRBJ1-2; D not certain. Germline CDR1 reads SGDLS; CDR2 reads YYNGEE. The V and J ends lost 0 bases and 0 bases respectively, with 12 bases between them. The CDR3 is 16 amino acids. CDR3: CASSVEGTPANYGYTF. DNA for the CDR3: TGTGCCAGCAGCGTAGAGGGTACACCCGCTAACTATGGCTACACCTTC.

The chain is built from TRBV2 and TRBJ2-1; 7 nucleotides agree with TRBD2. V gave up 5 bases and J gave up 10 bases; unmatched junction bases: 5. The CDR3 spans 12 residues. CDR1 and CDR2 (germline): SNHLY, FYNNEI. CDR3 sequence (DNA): TGTGCCAGCAGTTATCCGGGACTAGAGCAGTTCTTC. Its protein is CASSYPGLEQFF.

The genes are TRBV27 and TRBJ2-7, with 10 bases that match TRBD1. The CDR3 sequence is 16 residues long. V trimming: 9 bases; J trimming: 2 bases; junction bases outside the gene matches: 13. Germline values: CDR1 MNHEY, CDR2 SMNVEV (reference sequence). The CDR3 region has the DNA TGTGCCAGTTCTGTATTAGGGGACAGGGGAACCTACGAGCAGTACTTC. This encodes CASSVLGDRGTYEQYF.

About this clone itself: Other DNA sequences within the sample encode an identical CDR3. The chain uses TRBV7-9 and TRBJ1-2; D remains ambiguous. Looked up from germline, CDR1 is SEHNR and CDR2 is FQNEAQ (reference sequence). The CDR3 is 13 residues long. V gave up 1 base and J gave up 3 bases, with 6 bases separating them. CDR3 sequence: CASSLGDYYGYTF. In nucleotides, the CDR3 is TGTGCCAGCAGCTTAGGAGATTACTATGGCTACACCTTC.

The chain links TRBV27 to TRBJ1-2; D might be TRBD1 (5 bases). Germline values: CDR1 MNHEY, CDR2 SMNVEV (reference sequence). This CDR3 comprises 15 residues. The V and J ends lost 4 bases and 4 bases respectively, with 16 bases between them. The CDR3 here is CASSSTDSQAYGYTF. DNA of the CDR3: TGTGCCAGCAGTTCAACTGACAGCCAGGCCTATGGCTACACCTTC.

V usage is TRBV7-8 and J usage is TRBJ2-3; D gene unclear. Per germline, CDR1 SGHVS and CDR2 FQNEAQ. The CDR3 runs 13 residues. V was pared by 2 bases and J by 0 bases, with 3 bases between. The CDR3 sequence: CASSLQSTDTQYF. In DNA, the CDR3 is TGTGCCAGCAGCTTACAGAGCACAGATACGCAGTATTTT.

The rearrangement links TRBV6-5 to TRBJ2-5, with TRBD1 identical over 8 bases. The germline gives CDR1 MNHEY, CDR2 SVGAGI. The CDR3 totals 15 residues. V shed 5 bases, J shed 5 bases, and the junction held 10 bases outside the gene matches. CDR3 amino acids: CASSRPPGGWETQYF. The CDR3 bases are TGTGCCAGCAGTAGGCCCCCAGGGGGCTGGGAGACCCAGTACTTC.

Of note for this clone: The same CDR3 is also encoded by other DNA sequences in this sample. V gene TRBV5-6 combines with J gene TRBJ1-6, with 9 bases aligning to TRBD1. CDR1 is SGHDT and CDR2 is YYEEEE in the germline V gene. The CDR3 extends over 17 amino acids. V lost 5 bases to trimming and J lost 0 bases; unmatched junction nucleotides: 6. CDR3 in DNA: TGTGCCAGCAGTTTACAGGGGGCGAGCTCCTATAATTCACCCCTCCACTTT. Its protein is CASSLQGASSYNSPLHF.

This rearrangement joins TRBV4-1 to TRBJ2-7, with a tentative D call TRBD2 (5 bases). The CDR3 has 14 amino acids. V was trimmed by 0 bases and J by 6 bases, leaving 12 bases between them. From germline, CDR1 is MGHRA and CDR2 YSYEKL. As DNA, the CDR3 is TGCGCCAGCAGCCAAGACAGCGGCTACGTCGAGCAGTACTTC. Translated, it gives CASSQDSGYVEQYF.

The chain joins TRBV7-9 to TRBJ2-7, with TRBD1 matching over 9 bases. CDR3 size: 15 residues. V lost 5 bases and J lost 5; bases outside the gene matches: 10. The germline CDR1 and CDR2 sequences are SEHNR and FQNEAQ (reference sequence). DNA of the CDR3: TGTGCCAGCAGCGCGTCCGGGACAGGGCTCCACGAGCAGTACTTC. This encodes CASSASGTGLHEQYF.

The CDR3 here is CASSESIEEESTDTQYF. For the CDR3, the DNA is TGCGCCAGCAGTGAGTCTATCGAGGAGGAGAGCACAGATACGCAGTATTTT. The chain uses TRBV10-1 and TRBJ2-3, with D perhaps TRBD2 (5 bases). CDR3 size: 17 residues. V lost 0 bases, J lost 0 bases, and 13 bases lay in between. Looked up from germline, CDR1 is WNHNN and CDR2 is SYGVQD (reference sequence).

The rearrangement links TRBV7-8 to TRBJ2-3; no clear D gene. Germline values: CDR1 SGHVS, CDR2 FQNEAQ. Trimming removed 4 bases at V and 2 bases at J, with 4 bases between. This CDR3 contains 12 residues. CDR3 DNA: TGTGCCAGCAGCTCAACCACAGATACGCAGTATTTT. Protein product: CASSSTTDTQYF.

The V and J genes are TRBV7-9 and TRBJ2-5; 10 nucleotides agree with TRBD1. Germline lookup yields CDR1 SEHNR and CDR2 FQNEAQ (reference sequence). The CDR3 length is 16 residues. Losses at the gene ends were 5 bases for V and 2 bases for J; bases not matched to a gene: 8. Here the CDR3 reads CASSAGQGDWQETQYF. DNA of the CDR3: TGTGCCAGCAGCGCCGGACAGGGGGATTGGCAAGAGACCCAGTACTTC.

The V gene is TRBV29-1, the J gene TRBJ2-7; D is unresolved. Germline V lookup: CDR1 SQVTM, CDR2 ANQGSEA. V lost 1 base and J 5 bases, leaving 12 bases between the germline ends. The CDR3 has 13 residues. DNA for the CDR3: TGCAGCGTTGAAGGCCTTGGATCCCACGAGCAGTACTTC. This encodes CSVEGLGSHEQYF.

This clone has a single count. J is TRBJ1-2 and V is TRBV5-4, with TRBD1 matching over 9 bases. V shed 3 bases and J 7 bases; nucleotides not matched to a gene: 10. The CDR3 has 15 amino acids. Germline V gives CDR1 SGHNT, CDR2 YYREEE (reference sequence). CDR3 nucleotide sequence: TGTGCCAGCAGCTCGAACAGGGGGCGCGAGATTGGCTACACCTTC. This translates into CASSSNRGREIGYTF.